The next 5 T cell receptor beta chains were all read from a single sample in a study of T cells in Graves' hyperthyroidism and ophthalmopathy. Amplification of TCR beta CDR3 regions was performed using RNA transcripts as template. A first-round RT-PCR of the TCR CDR3 used the HTBI primer set. TCRdb itself ran the multiplex PCR reads through MiXCR, one entry per CDR3 protein. The repertoire holds hundreds of thousands of distinct CDR3 sequences, over 40% seen once, with approximately 6.8% in the top ten. Sequencing was performed on peripheral blood or thyroid tissue (not recorded which). These receptors all come from an adult man with Graves' disease, either hyperthyroidism or ophthalmopathy (not recorded which).

For this clonotype: A read error may be the cause here, since a much bigger clone is one base away. The rearrangement uses TRBV7-9 and TRBJ2-5, with 7 bases matching TRBD1. The trim removed 6 bases at V and 2 bases at J, leaving 3 bases unmatched. The CDR3 covers 13 residues. CDR1 and CDR2 from the germline V gene are SEHNR and FQNEAQ (reference sequence). This CDR3 reads CASRSGQQETQYF. The CDR3 nucleotides are TGTGCCAGCAGGTCGGGACAGCAAGAGACCCAGTACTTC.

A remark on this clonotype: At one end, the junction sequence differs from germline, possibly due to a read error. The gene calls are TRBV7-9 and TRBJ1-2; 10 positions agree with TRBD1. In germline, CDR1 is SEHNR, CDR2 FQNEAQ (reference sequence). The length of the CDR3 is 13 residues. The CDR3 protein is CAGSRDRGQGYTF. The CDR3 bases are TGTGCCGGCAGCCGGGACAGGGGCCAGGGCTACACCTTC.

The genes are TRBV20-1 and TRBJ1-1; TRBD1 is a possible D gene (5 bases). Trimming pared 3 bases from V and 0 bases from J, leaving 8 bases between. CDR3 length equals 13 residues. Germline CDR1 reads DFQATT; CDR2 reads SNEGSKA (reference sequence). CDR3 residues: CSASSRVNTEAFF. The CDR3 region has the DNA TGCAGTGCTAGCAGCAGGGTGAACACTGAAGCTTTCTTT.

This chain uses TRBV7-9 with TRBJ1-2; D might be TRBD1 (5 bases). V dropped 5 bases and J dropped 6 bases, with 10 bases sitting between them. Looked up from germline, CDR1 is SEHNR and CDR2 is FQNEAQ (reference sequence). This CDR3 is 12 amino acids long. The DNA of the CDR3 is TGTGCCAGCAGCCCGGGGGTGGATGGCTACACCTTC. It yields the protein CASSPGVDGYTF.

The table lists this clonotype with a few counts. The gene calls are TRBV7-6 and TRBJ1-1, with D unclear. The germline V and J ends were trimmed by 1 base and 10 bases, with 7 bases remaining between them. CDR1 is SGHVS, CDR2 FNYEAQ, per germline. The CDR3 consists of 11 residues. The CDR3 DNA follows: TGTGCCAGCAGCTTAGACTCGGGAGCTTTCTTT. Protein: CASSLDSGAFF.